This T cell receptor beta chain was sequenced for a study of cytomegalovirus exposure and HLA in healthy donors. Study-wide findings and caveats: Presence/absence analyses assumed roughly uniform sequencing depth across donors, which may not hold. Beyond CMV serostatus, there was no information to go on about immune exposure. The likely origin of a cluster of highly shared sequence variants was a sequencing artifact. In a later analysis, HLA-C alleles had the fewest associated TCRs, DRB1 alleles the most.

Per the germline V gene, CDR1 is SGHRS and CDR2 is YFSETQ. V lost 4 bases and J 4 bases, leaving 8 bases between the germline ends. CDR3 size: 13 residues. This clone was recorded a few times. Its antigen is not known. The PCR was carried out with 60 Vbeta primers and 13 Jbeta primers. Sequencing was performed with immunoSEQ multiplex PCR; in TCRdb, only in-frame clones are kept and a portion is missing. The sample holds roughly 200,000 clones; 12% are singletons and the top ten take under 10%. This receptor was identified in a man between 45 and 60 years old in good health and CMV-seropositive. What was sequenced was PBMCs. J is TRBJ1-4 and V is TRBV5-1, with D possibly matching TRBD1 (6 bases). The CDR3 DNA reads TGCGCCAGCAGCAAGGACAGTAATGAAAAACTGTTTTTT. It encodes CASSKDSNEKLFF.